The text below deals with one TCR beta chain. The antigen is not known. Trimming stripped 3 bases from V and 2 bases from J, with 9 bases between. This CDR3 is built from 13 residues. Germline CDR1 is SGHKS and CDR2 is YYEKEE (reference sequence). This entry belongs to a study of shared clonotypes between healthy human individuals. Overall study: With ages of 18 to 49, the donors were two women and three men. Whole-study findings and limits: Naive subsets generally exceeded memory subsets in estimated richness. Between a handful of donors, naive CD4 clonotypes were shared at a level of around 4.8%.

The data were produced by immunoSEQ multiplex PCR, yet TCRdb's version contains in-frame clones alone and is incomplete. The table has 740,000 or so clones, more than 70% seen once. The TCR was taken from a woman aged 25-40 years in good health. The sample comprised memory CD4+ T cells sorted from blood. Regarding subset: CD45RA-negative fraction. The chain carries TRBV5-5 and TRBJ2-7, with D possibly being TRBD2 (5 bases). CDR3 DNA sequence: TGTGCCAGCAGCTCTATGGGAGCCTACGAGCAGTACTTC. Protein sequence: CASSSMGAYEQYF.